Listed below are T cell receptor beta chains from one sample, sequenced in a study of cytotoxic CD8 clonotypes in ibrutinib-treated CLL. Sequencing used immunoSEQ multiplex PCR; TCRdb keeps in-frame clones, though not all of them. This table has over 120,000 clones, more than 75% appearing once. Sequences were derived from PBMCs, sampled after 36 months of ibrutinib treatment. The receptors originated from a human donor with chronic lymphocytic leukemia. CDR3s include the opening cysteine and the closing phenylalanine or tryptophan. Fields, in order: V gene, clone size, J gene, D gene, CDR3 DNA, CDR3 protein. D genes are given only for firm matches. Some rows mark clone size as missing; the rest say once, few, many or name a class of expanded clone.

v_call: TRBV6-5; clone_size: NA; j_call: TRBJ2-7; d_call: TRBD2; cdr3_nt: TGTGCCAGCAGTTCTCGAGTAGCGGGAGGCTACGAGCAGTACTTC; cdr3_aa: CASSSRVAGGYEQYF
v_call: TRBV19; clone_size: few; j_call: TRBJ2-3; d_call: TRBD2; cdr3_nt: TGTGCCAGTAGGGCTAGCGGAGGCACAGATACGCAGTATTTT; cdr3_aa: CASRASGGTDTQYF
v_call: TRBV29-1; clone_size: NA; j_call: TRBJ1-1; d_call: NA; cdr3_nt: TGCAGCGTTGAAGCCCTGGGTGGGGTAAGCACTGAAGCTTTCTTT; cdr3_aa: CSVEALGGVSTEAFF
v_call: TRBV18; clone_size: NA; j_call: TRBJ2-3; d_call: TRBD2; cdr3_nt: TGTGCCAGCTCAAAGCGGACTAGCGGGAGCACAGATACGCAGTATTTT; cdr3_aa: CASSKRTSGSTDTQYF
v_call: TRBV14; clone_size: NA; j_call: TRBJ1-2; d_call: NA; cdr3_nt: TGTGCCAGCAGCCAAGCCGGGAGTCGGAGTGCGTTCTGCACCTTC; cdr3_aa: CASSQAGSRSAFCTF
v_call: TRBV19; clone_size: NA; j_call: TRBJ2-2; d_call: TRBD2; cdr3_nt: TGTGCCAGTAGTATAGGCGAGGGCCTAGCGGGGTTTGTCACCGGGGAGCTGTTTTTT; cdr3_aa: CASSIGEGLAGFVTGELFF
v_call: TRBV30; clone_size: few; j_call: TRBJ1-5; d_call: NA; cdr3_nt: TGTGCCTGGAGTGTACGGGGAAATCAGCCCCAGCATTTT; cdr3_aa: CAWSVRGNQPQHF
v_call: TRBV9; clone_size: once; j_call: TRBJ2-5; d_call: NA; cdr3_nt: TGTGCCAGCAGCCCTCAACAGGGTGAGGAGACCCAGTACTTC; cdr3_aa: CASSPQQGEETQYF
v_call: TRBV5-1; clone_size: once; j_call: TRBJ2-3; d_call: TRBD2; cdr3_nt: TGCGCCAGCGGATCTAGCGGGGGCACAGATACGCAGTATTTT; cdr3_aa: CASGSSGGTDTQYF
v_call: TRBV30; clone_size: NA; j_call: TRBJ2-7; d_call: NA; cdr3_nt: TGTGCCTGGGCCCGAAGGGGATCCTACGAGCAGTACTTC; cdr3_aa: CAWARRGSYEQYF
v_call: TRBV19; clone_size: NA; j_call: TRBJ2-7; d_call: TRBD1; cdr3_nt: TGTGCCAGTTCCGGGACAGTTGTCTCCTACGAGCAGTACTTC; cdr3_aa: CASSGTVVSYEQYF
v_call: TRBV7-9; clone_size: NA; j_call: TRBJ1-5; d_call: TRBD1; cdr3_nt: TGTGCCAGCAGCATATCGGGGGACAGGGGGGATGCCCAGCATTTT; cdr3_aa: CASSISGDRGDAQHF
v_call: TRBV19; clone_size: NA; j_call: TRBJ1-1; d_call: NA; cdr3_nt: TGTGCCAGTTGGCTCGGTACTGAAGCTTTCTTT; cdr3_aa: CASWLGTEAFF
v_call: TRBV7-8; clone_size: NA; j_call: TRBJ1-1; d_call: NA; cdr3_nt: TGTGCCAGCAGGGGCAGAATTACGGCGAACACTGAAGCTTTCTTT; cdr3_aa: CASRGRITANTEAFF